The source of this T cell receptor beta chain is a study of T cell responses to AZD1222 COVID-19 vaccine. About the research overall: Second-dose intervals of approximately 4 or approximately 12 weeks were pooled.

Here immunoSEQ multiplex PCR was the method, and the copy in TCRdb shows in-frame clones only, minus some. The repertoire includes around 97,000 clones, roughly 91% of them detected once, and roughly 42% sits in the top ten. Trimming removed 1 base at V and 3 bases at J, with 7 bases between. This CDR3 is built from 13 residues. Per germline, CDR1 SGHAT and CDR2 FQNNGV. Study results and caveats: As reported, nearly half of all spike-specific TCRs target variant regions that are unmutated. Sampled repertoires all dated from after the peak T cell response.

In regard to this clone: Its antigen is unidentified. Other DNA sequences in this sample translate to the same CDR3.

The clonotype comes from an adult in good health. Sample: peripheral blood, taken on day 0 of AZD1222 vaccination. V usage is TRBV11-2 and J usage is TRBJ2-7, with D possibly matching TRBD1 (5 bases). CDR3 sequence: CASSLGQNYEQYF. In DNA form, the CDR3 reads TGTGCCAGCAGCTTAGGACAGAACTACGAGCAGTACTTC.